Included here is one TCR beta chain sequence, with context. The data were produced by immunoSEQ multiplex PCR, yet TCRdb's version contains in-frame clones alone and is incomplete. The profile shows 340,000 or so clones, approximately 82% of them singletons. The CDR3 covers 12 residues. Germline assignment: CDR1 LNHNV and CDR2 YYDKDF (reference sequence). The germline V and J ends were trimmed by 4 bases and 13 bases, with 14 bases remaining between them. This entry comes from a study of blood T cell repertoires in COVID-19. The sample was peripheral blood. This chain uses TRBV15 with TRBJ2-1, with a possible D match to TRBD2 (6 bases). The clonotype was recovered from a man aged 30-40 years with active or convalescent COVID-19. The CDR3 coding sequence is TGTGCCACCAGCATACCGGGACTCCCTCAGTTCTTC. Residues: CATSIPGLPQFF.